This entry lists 32 T cell receptor beta chains sequenced from one sample in a study of blood T cell repertoires in COVID-19. Measured with immunoSEQ multiplex PCR; TCRdb has only the in-frame clones, and not every one. The sample includes a few hundred thousand clones, around 90% of them seen just once. The sequencing input was peripheral blood. Every receptor here comes from a man in his late teens or twenties with active or convalescent COVID-19.

The rearrangement uses TRBV6-5 and TRBJ1-2; 8 positions agree with TRBD1. The CDR3 has 16 amino acids. V was pared by 2 bases and J by 4 bases, with 9 bases of the junction left unmatched. CDR1 is MNHEY, CDR2 SVGAGI, per germline. CDR3 residues: CASSYQRTGPAYGYTF. CDR3 nucleotides: TGTGCCAGCAGTTACCAACGGACAGGGCCGGCCTATGGCTACACCTTC.

This chain joins TRBV10-3 and TRBJ2-2; no definite D call. Per the germline V gene, CDR1 is ENHRY and CDR2 is SYGVKD. V was pared by 10 bases and J by 7 bases, with 13 bases between. The CDR3 has 12 residues. The CDR3 reads CATREFYGELFF. In nucleotides, the CDR3 is TGTGCCACCCGCGAGTTTTACGGGGAGCTGTTTTTT.

The V gene is TRBV11-2, the J gene TRBJ2-7; 7 nucleotides line up with TRBD1. The germline V gene has CDR1 SGHAT and CDR2 FQNNGV. The ends lost 4 bases at V and 3 bases at J; junction bases unmatched: 6. The CDR3 length is 14 residues. Here the CDR3 DNA reads TGTGCCAGCAGCTCACGACAGGGAAACTACGAGCAGTACTTC. It specifies CASSSRQGNYEQYF.

The chain employs TRBV9 and TRBJ1-6; D is undetermined. The CDR3 is 18 amino acids. Germline-derived CDR1 and CDR2 are SGDLS and YYNGEE. V lost 4 bases and J lost 2, with 19 bases in between. In DNA form, the CDR3 reads TGTGCCAGCAGCACCCGGGCCACAGCGGGTGCCTATAATTCACCCCTCCACTTT. Protein sequence: CASSTRATAGAYNSPLHF.

This chain connects TRBV7-9 to TRBJ1-1; D may be TRBD1 (5 bases). Germline loops: CDR1 SEHNR, CDR2 FQNEAQ (reference sequence). This CDR3 has 12 residues. The V end lost 5 bases, the J end lost 7 bases, and 11 bases lay between the germline ends. The CDR3 spells CASSPWGDEAFF. DNA of the CDR3: TGTGCCAGCAGCCCGTGGGGGGATGAAGCTTTCTTT.

This clone appeared a single time. The rearrangement links TRBV6-2 or TRBV6-3 to TRBJ2-7; 11 bases fit TRBD1. CDR1 and CDR2 from the germline V gene are MNHEY and SVGEGT. This CDR3 spans 15 amino acids. V shed 2 bases and J 3 bases; nucleotides not matched to a gene: 3. The CDR3 loop reads CASSYPGQGDYEQYF. In DNA, the CDR3 is TGTGCCAGCAGTTACCCGGGACAGGGGGACTACGAGCAGTACTTC.

V usage is TRBV4-3 and J usage is TRBJ1-2; the D gene is possibly TRBD1 (6 bases). Germline-derived CDR1 and CDR2 are LGHNA and YSLEER. Trimming cost V 2 bases and J 1 base, with 11 bases left between them. This CDR3 is built from 15 residues. The CDR3 DNA sequence: TGCGCCAGCAGCCAAATACAGGGCGGTAACTATGGCTACACCTTC. As protein: CASSQIQGGNYGYTF.

The chain couples TRBV5-5 to TRBJ1-5; D not resolved. CDR1 and CDR2 (germline): SGHKS, YYEKEE (reference sequence). The CDR3 has 18 amino acids. The V and J ends lost 0 bases and 0 bases respectively, with 16 bases between them. The CDR3 spells CASSLGYSVFNSNQPQHF. The CDR3 nucleotides are TGTGCCAGCAGCTTGGGGTATAGCGTCTTTAATAGCAATCAGCCCCAGCATTTT.

The V and J genes are TRBV2 and TRBJ1-6, with 9 nucleotides matching TRBD1. CDR1 is SNHLY and CDR2 is FYNNEI in the germline V gene. The length of the CDR3 is 16 residues. The V and J ends lost 6 bases and 1 base, in that order; junction bases with no gene match: 4. CDR3 nucleotide sequence: TGTGCCAGCAGGGAGACAGGGGGTTCCTATAATTCACCCCTCCACTTT. Its translation: CASRETGGSYNSPLHF.

The chain links TRBV5-6 to TRBJ2-1, with TRBD1 matching 7 bases. The J segment lost 5 bases and the V segment lost 3 bases, leaving 5 bases of the junction unmatched. This CDR3 is built from 14 residues. Germline loops: CDR1 SGHDT, CDR2 YYEEEE. CDR3 sequence reads: CASSSGQADNEQFF. In DNA form, the CDR3 reads TGTGCCAGCAGCTCCGGACAGGCCGACAATGAGCAGTTCTTC. The full variable domain, rest sourced from reference TRBV5-6 and TRBJ2-1, is DAGVTQSPTHLIKTRGQQVTLRCSPKSGHDTVSWYQQALGQGPQFIFQYYEEEERQRGNFPDRFSGHQFPNYSSELNVNALLLGDSALYLCASSSGQADNEQFFGPGTRLTVL.

The rearrangement joins TRBV6-5 to TRBJ2-1; 8 bases agree with TRBD2. CDR1 and CDR2 from the germline V gene are MNHEY and SVGAGI. The CDR3 consists of 16 residues. V gave up 4 bases and J gave up 2 bases; unmatched junction bases: 7. CDR3 bases: TGTGCCAGCAGTTTATCCACGACTAGCGCCTACAATGAGCAGTTCTTC. This sequence encodes CASSLSTTSAYNEQFF.

Ten or more counts support this clone. This chain connects TRBV12-5 to TRBJ2-3; TRBD1 matches at 8 bases. Losses at the gene ends were 5 bases for V and 6 bases for J; bases not matched to a gene: 7. CDR1 is LGHNT, CDR2 FRNRAP, per germline. The CDR3 covers 14 residues. The DNA of the CDR3 is TGTGCTAGTGGTGCCCAGGGGGCAGGGGATACGCAGTATTTT. The encoded protein is CASGAQGAGDTQYF.

J is TRBJ2-7 and V is TRBV29-1; the match to TRBD1 covers 7 bases. The germline gives CDR1 SQVTM, CDR2 ANQGSEA. The V gene end was trimmed by 2 bases and the J gene end by 7 bases; junction bases not matched to a gene: 8. CDR3 length: 13 amino acids. The CDR3 DNA follows: TGCAGCGTTGAAACAGGGGCGTCTGTTGAGCAGTACTTC. This codes for CSVETGASVEQYF.

This chain connects TRBV5-4 to TRBJ2-7; weak D call: TRBD1 (6 bases). CDR1 is SGHNT, CDR2 YYREEE, per germline (reference sequence). V was shortened by 2 bases and J by 3 bases, with 15 bases between the two germline ends. There are 15 residues in the CDR3. The CDR3, as DNA: TGTGCCAGCAGCTTCTCTCCAGGGGTCGGCTACGAGCAGTACTTC. Translating gives CASSFSPGVGYEQYF.

This clone came up a few times. The chain is built from TRBV24-1 and TRBJ1-4; D is unresolved. The CDR3 has 11 residues. Germline V gives CDR1 KGHDR, CDR2 SFDVKD. V shed 10 bases and J shed 9 bases, with 11 bases lying between them. CDR3 residues: CATSPRKKLFF. The CDR3 region has the DNA TGTGCCACAAGCCCGAGGAAAAAACTGTTTTTT.

The genes are TRBV3-1 (or the pseudogene TRBV3-2) and TRBJ2-7; 10 bases align to TRBD1. The germline V gene has CDR1 LGHDT and CDR2 YNNKEL (reference sequence). This CDR3 has 14 residues. The J segment lost 4 bases and the V segment lost 4 bases, leaving 4 bases of the junction unmatched. In nucleotides, the CDR3 is TGTGCCAGCAGCCCCGACAGGGGGCGGTACGAGCAGTACTTC. This translates into CASSPDRGRYEQYF.

This chain links TRBV5-1 with TRBJ1-2; D unresolved. Germline V gene lookup returns CDR1 SGHRS and CDR2 YFSETQ. V shed 4 bases and J shed 5 bases, with 12 bases lying between them. The CDR3 extends over 13 amino acids. CDR3 region: CASSPGGLYGYTF. CDR3 in DNA: TGCGCCAGCAGCCCCGGAGGGCTTTATGGCTACACCTTC.

The chain is built from TRBV6-4 and TRBJ2-1; 10 bases line up with TRBD1. The CDR3 sequence is 14 residues long. Trimming at V came to 6 bases and at J to 8 bases, leaving 7 bases not matched to a gene. CDR1 MRHNA and CDR2 SNTAGT come from the germline V gene. In DNA form, the CDR3 reads TGTGCCAGCAGCTATGGACAGGGGGGCGATGAGCAGTTCTTC. Translating it yields CASSYGQGGDEQFF.

The chain joins TRBV3-1 (or the pseudogene TRBV3-2) to TRBJ2-1; D unclear. Germline V gene data show CDR1 as LGHDT and CDR2 as YNNKEL (reference sequence). This CDR3 spans 15 amino acids. Trimming removed 1 base from V and 6 bases from J, with 13 bases in between. The CDR3 coding sequence is TGTGCCAGCAGCCAAGGCTACGTCCGATCCAATGAGCAGTTCTTC. This codes for CASSQGYVRSNEQFF.

V is TRBV2 and J is TRBJ1-3; possibly TRBD1 for D (6 bases). The germline CDR1 and CDR2 sequences are SNHLY and FYNNEI. This CDR3 is built from 17 residues. Trimming removed 5 bases from V and 5 bases from J, with 22 bases in between. CDR3 DNA sequence: TGTGCCAGCAGTCAAATTCGGCCGGGGGGCAAACGAAACACCATATATTTT. This sequence encodes CASSQIRPGGKRNTIYF.

The rearrangement links TRBV15 to TRBJ2-3; TRBD1 matches at 7 bases. The CDR3 loop spans 14 amino acids. Unmatched junction bases numbered 3, after V lost 4 bases and J lost 2 bases. In germline, CDR1 is LNHNV, CDR2 YYDKDF (reference sequence). The CDR3 loop is CATSTGTVTDTQYF. The CDR3, as DNA: TGTGCCACCAGCACAGGGACAGTCACAGATACGCAGTATTTT. The full variable domain, rest sourced from reference TRBV15 and TRBJ2-3, is DAMVIQNPRYQVTQFGKPVTLSCSQTLNHNVMYWYQQKSSQAPKLLFHYYDKDFNNEADTPDNFQSRRPNTSFCFLDIRSPGLGDTAMYLCATSTGTVTDTQYFGPGTRLTVL.

The rearrangement uses TRBV6-5 and TRBJ1-3; 7 positions match TRBD1. CDR1 and CDR2 from the germline V gene are MNHEY and SVGAGI. There are 15 residues in the CDR3. After removal of 6 bases from V and 4 bases from J, the junction contained 9 bases not matched to a gene. The DNA of the CDR3 is TGTGCCAGCAGCCCGAGACAGGGCGAAGGAAACACCATATATTTT. Its protein product is CASSPRQGEGNTIYF.

V is TRBV3-1 (or the pseudogene TRBV3-2) and J is TRBJ2-1; D may be TRBD1 (5 bases). The V end was cut by 1 base, the J end by 4 bases, with 8 bases between. Germline-derived CDR1 and CDR2 are LGHDT and YNNKEL (reference sequence). The CDR3 runs 14 residues. The CDR3 region is CASSQGTMYNEQFF. The CDR3 nucleotides read TGTGCCAGCAGCCAAGGGACAATGTACAATGAGCAGTTCTTC.

This clone was seen only a few times. This sequence joins TRBV5-3 and TRBJ1-6; 10 positions match TRBD1. TRBV5-3 is identified as an open reading frame with a role that is uncertain. The CDR3 is 18 residues long. Unmatched junction bases numbered 14, after V lost 4 bases and J lost 7 bases. The CDR3 reads CARSVGTGAPASNSPLHF. DNA of the CDR3: TGTGCCAGAAGCGTAGGGACAGGGGCTCCTGCGAGCAATTCACCCCTCCACTTT.

This clone has a handful of counts. The chain links TRBV7-2 to TRBJ2-1, with D perhaps matching TRBD2 (6 bases). Trimming took off 5 bases at V and 3 bases at J, with 11 bases between the two ends. The length of the CDR3 is 14 residues. Germline V gives CDR1 SGHTA, CDR2 FQGNSA. The CDR3 DNA reads as TGTGCCAGCAGCCCGAGCGGGTTCTACAATGAGCAGTTCTTC. This sequence encodes CASSPSGFYNEQFF.

As concerns this clone: An end of the junction differs from the germline gene, which may be a read error. J is TRBJ1-6 and V is TRBV27; 7 bases line up with TRBD1. The germline CDR1 and CDR2 sequences are MNHEY and SMNVEV (reference sequence). This CDR3 has 12 amino acids. Here the CDR3 DNA reads TGTGCCAGCAGGACAAACCGGGACAGCCTTCTATTT. Amino acid sequence: CASRTNRDSLLF.

The rearrangement links TRBV15 to TRBJ1-1; no reliable D call. This CDR3 comprises 17 residues. V lost 4 bases, J lost 1 base, and 19 bases lay in between. Germline V gives CDR1 LNHNV, CDR2 YYDKDF (reference sequence). The CDR3 coding sequence is TGTGCCACCAGCACCGAGCGGGCATCTAGGGCGAACACTGAAGCTTTCTTT. Its translation is CATSTERASRANTEAFF.

V usage is TRBV19 and J usage is TRBJ1-5; D gene ambiguous. This CDR3 is built from 15 residues. The germline V gene encodes CDR1 LNHDA and CDR2 SQIVND (reference sequence). V dropped 1 base and J dropped 3 bases, with 10 bases sitting between them. This CDR3 reads CASSIGGSPNQPQHF. CDR3 sequence (DNA): TGTGCCAGTAGTATAGGAGGGTCCCCCAATCAGCCCCAGCATTTT.

This chain uses TRBV6-5 with TRBJ1-1; D might be TRBD1 (5 bases). Germline V lookup: CDR1 MNHEY, CDR2 SVGAGI. V was cut by 9 bases and J by 1 base, with 15 bases left in between. The CDR3 extends over 14 amino acids. The CDR3 nucleotides are TGTGCCAGACACTCGTCCGGGGGGAACACTGAAGCTTTCTTT. This encodes CARHSSGGNTEAFF.

This chain connects TRBV10-3 to TRBJ2-3, with 8 bases lining up with TRBD1. The length of the CDR3 is 14 residues. Per germline, CDR1 ENHRY and CDR2 SYGVKD. Trimming cost V 11 bases and J 1 base; bases outside gene matches: 8. The CDR3 nucleotides read TGTGCCTCGTTACCGGGACAGGGCACAGATACGCAGTATTTT. This codes for CASLPGQGTDTQYF.

The genes are TRBV29-1 and TRBJ2-3; 7 bases are a match to TRBD2. The trim removed 5 bases at V and 2 bases at J, leaving 7 bases unmatched. This CDR3 contains 14 residues. The V gene's germline CDR1 is SQVTM and CDR2 ANQGSEA. CDR3 sequence (DNA): TGCAGCGTTTTAGGCGGGGGAGCCACAGATACGCAGTATTTT. Amino acid sequence: CSVLGGGATDTQYF.

This clone appeared a few times. The chain uses TRBV7-9 and TRBJ1-1, with D possibly being TRBD1 (6 bases). The V gene lost 4 bases and the J gene lost 3 bases, with 18 bases spanning the gap. The CDR3 loop spans 16 amino acids. Looked up from germline, CDR1 is SEHNR and CDR2 is FQNEAQ (reference sequence). In DNA, the CDR3 is TGTGCCAGCAGCTCCCCCCACAGGGCGGGGGACACTGAAGCTTTCTTT. It encodes CASSSPHRAGDTEAFF.